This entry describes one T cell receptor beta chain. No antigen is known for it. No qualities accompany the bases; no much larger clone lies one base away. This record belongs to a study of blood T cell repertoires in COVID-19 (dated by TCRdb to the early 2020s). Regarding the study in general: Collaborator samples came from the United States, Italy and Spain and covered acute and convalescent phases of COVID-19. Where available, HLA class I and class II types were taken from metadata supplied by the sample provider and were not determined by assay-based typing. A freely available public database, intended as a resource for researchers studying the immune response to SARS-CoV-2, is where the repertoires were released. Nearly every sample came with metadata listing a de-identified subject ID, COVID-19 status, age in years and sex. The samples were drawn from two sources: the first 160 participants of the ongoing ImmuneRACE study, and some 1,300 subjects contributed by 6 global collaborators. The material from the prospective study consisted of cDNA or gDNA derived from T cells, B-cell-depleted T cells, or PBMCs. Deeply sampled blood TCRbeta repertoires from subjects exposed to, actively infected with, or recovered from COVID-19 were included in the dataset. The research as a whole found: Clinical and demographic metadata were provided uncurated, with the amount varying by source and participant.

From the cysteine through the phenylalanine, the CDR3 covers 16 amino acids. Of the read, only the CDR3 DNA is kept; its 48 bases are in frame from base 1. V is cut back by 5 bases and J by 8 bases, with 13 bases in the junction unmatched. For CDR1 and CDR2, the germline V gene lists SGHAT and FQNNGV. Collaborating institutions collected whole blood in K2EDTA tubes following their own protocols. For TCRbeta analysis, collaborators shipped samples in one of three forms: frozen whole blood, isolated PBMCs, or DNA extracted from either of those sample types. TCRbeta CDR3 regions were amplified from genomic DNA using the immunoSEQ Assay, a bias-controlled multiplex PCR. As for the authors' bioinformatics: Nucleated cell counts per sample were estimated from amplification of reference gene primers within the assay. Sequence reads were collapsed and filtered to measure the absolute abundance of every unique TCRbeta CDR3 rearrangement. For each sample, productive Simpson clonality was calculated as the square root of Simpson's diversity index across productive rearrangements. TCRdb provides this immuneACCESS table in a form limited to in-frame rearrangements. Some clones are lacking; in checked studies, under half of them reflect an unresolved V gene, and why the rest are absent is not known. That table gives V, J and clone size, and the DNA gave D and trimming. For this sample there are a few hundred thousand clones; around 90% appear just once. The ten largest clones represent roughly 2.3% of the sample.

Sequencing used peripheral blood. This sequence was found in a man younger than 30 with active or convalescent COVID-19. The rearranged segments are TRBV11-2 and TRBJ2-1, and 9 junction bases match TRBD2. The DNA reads TGTGCCAGCAGCCTCCCAAGGGCGGGGGGGCGACATGAGCAGTTCTTC. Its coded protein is CASSLPRAGGRHEQFF.